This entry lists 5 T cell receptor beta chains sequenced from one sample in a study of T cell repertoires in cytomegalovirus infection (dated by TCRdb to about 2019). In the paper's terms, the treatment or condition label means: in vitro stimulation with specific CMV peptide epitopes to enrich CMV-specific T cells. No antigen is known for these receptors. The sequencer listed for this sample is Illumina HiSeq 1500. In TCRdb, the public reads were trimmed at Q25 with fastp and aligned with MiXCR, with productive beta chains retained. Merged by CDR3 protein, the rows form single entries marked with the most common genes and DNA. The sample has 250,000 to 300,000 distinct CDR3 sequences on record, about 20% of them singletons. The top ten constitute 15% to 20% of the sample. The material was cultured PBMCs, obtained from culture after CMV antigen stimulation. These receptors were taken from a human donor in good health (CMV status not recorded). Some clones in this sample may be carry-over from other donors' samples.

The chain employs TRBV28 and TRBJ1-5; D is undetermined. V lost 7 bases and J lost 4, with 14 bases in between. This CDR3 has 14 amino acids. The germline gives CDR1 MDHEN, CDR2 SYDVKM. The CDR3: CASNPSLRNQPQHF. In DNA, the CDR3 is TGTGCCAGCAACCCCAGTCTCCGAAATCAGCCCCAGCATTTT.

The DNA of the CDR3 is TGTGCCTGGATAGGCAGACGGAACACTGAAGCTTTCTTT. The encoded protein is CAWIGRRNTEAFF. The chain is built from TRBV30 and TRBJ1-1, with D unclear. Trimming stripped 4 bases from V and 1 base from J, with 10 bases between. This CDR3 is 13 amino acids long. The germline gives CDR1 GTSNPN, CDR2 SVGIG (reference sequence).

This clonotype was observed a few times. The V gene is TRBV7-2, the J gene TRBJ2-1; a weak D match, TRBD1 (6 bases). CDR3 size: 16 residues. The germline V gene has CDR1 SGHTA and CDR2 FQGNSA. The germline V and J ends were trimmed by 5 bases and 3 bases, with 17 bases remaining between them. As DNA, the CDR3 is TGTGCCAGCAGCCCCCGGACAGAGCCAATCTACAATGAGCAGTTCTTC. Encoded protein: CASSPRTEPIYNEQFF.

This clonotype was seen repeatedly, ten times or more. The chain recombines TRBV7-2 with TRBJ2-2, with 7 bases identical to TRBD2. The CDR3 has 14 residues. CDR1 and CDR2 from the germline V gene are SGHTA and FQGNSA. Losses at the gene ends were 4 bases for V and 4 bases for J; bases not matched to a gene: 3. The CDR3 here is CASSSTSFTGELFF. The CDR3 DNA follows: TGTGCCAGCAGCTCGACTAGCTTCACCGGGGAGCTGTTTTTT.

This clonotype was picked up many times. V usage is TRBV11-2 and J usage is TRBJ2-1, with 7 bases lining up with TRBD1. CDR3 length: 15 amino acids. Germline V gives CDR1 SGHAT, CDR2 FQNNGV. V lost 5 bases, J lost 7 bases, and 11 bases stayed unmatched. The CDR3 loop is CASSPGQNFRNEQFF. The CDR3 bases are TGTGCCAGCAGCCCGGGACAGAATTTTCGGAATGAGCAGTTCTTC.